A single sample gave rise to the 12 T cell receptor beta chains below, sequenced in a study of T cell changes during pregnancy in multiple sclerosis. Some clones are missing from TCRdb's copy, which holds only in-frame ones; the method was immunoSEQ multiplex PCR. Of around 71,000 clones in the sample, approximately 94% were seen once. Sequencing used peripheral blood, obtained in the third trimester of pregnancy. The source of these receptors is a female donor with multiple sclerosis, enrolled in a pregnancy study.

This clone was picked up one time. In DNA, the CDR3 is TGTGCCAGCACCCTTTGGGGAGGGGAGACCCAGTACTTC. It codes for CASTLWGGETQYF. J is TRBJ2-5 and V is TRBV7-2; 7 bases align to TRBD2. The V segment lost 7 bases and the J segment 5 bases; nucleotides outside the gene matches: 7. The germline gives CDR1 SGHTA, CDR2 FQGNSA. The CDR3 loop spans 13 amino acids. Full variable domain (missing parts from reference TRBV7-2 and TRBJ2-5): GAGVSQSPSNKVTEKGKDVELRCDPISGHTALYWYRQSLGQGLEFLIYFQGNSAPDKSGLPSDRFSAERTGGSVSTLTIQRTQQEDSAVYLCASTLWGGETQYFGPGTRLLVL.

V gene TRBV19 combines with J gene TRBJ2-1; TRBD1 aligns across 9 bases. Germline values: CDR1 LNHDA, CDR2 SQIVND (reference sequence). The CDR3 length is 15 residues. After removal of 9 bases from V and 4 bases from J, the junction contained 10 bases not matched to a gene. CDR3 amino acids: CASNLGTGPYNEQFF. The CDR3 DNA follows: TGTGCCAGCAACCTCGGGACAGGGCCTTACAATGAGCAGTTCTTC.

The chain recombines TRBV10-3 with TRBJ2-6, with TRBD1 identical over 8 bases. There are 18 residues in the CDR3. The junction had 11 bases not matched to a gene; V was cut back by 7 bases and J by 0 bases. From germline, CDR1 is ENHRY and CDR2 SYGVKD. CDR3 sequence reads: CAINPGGQESSGANVLTF. CDR3 sequence (DNA): TGTGCCATCAACCCCGGGGGACAGGAGTCCTCTGGGGCCAACGTCCTGACTTTC.

Here the CDR3 reads CASSLSSGSTDTQYF. The DNA for the CDR3 is TGTGCCAGCAGCCTGTCTAGCGGGAGCACAGATACGCAGTATTTT. V gene TRBV6-4 combines with J gene TRBJ2-3; TRBD2 aligns across 8 bases. The V and J ends lost 6 bases and 0 bases, in that order; junction bases with no gene match: 5. The CDR3 is 15 residues long. Germline V gives CDR1 MRHNA, CDR2 SNTAGT.

V and J are TRBV12-5 and TRBJ1-1; 8 nucleotides line up with TRBD1. Germline lookup yields CDR1 LGHNT and CDR2 FRNRAP. Trimming took 3 bases from V and 1 from J; bases not matched to a gene: 1. This CDR3 spans 14 amino acids. The CDR3 here is CASGLTGGNTEAFF. The CDR3 bases are TGTGCTAGTGGTTTAACAGGGGGGAACACTGAAGCTTTCTTT.

V gene TRBV19 combines with J gene TRBJ1-2; D unclear. Germline CDR1 and CDR2: LNHDA and SQIVND (reference sequence). The length of the CDR3 is 18 residues. The germline V and J ends were trimmed by 6 bases and 1 base, with 24 bases remaining between them. CDR3 DNA: TGTGCCAGTAGGGCGAACCAAGGGAAAGGCGGGATTAACTATGGCTACACCTTC. Its translation: CASRANQGKGGINYGYTF.

V gene TRBV10-1 combines with J gene TRBJ2-7; 10 nucleotides agree with TRBD1. V gave up 3 bases and J gave up 5 bases; unmatched junction bases: 4. Germline V CDR1 and CDR2: WNHNN, SYGVQD (reference sequence). This CDR3 comprises 14 residues. Here the CDR3 reads CASSDPGQGHEQYF. In DNA form, the CDR3 reads TGCGCCAGCAGTGACCCGGGACAGGGGCACGAGCAGTACTTC.

The chain uses TRBV7-3 and TRBJ2-3; D unclear. V lost 5 bases and J 2 bases, leaving 8 bases between the germline ends. The germline V gene has CDR1 SGHTA and CDR2 FQGTGA. The CDR3 totals 13 residues. The CDR3: CASSLYATDTQYF. The CDR3, as DNA: TGTGCCAGCAGCCTCTATGCCACAGATACGCAGTATTTT. Based on the CDR3 plus reference TRBV7-3 and TRBJ2-3, the full variable domain is GAGVSQTPSNKVTEKGKYVELRCDPISGHTALYWYRQSLGQGPEFLIYFQGTGAADDSGLPNDRFFAVRPEGSVSTLKIQRTERGDSAVYLCASSLYATDTQYFGPGTRLTVL.

This chain links TRBV5-1 with TRBJ2-2; 11 bases are shared with TRBD2. Per germline, CDR1 SGHRS and CDR2 YFSETQ. CDR3 size: 16 residues. The J segment lost 7 bases and the V segment lost 0 bases, leaving 5 bases of the junction unmatched. This chain's CDR3 is CASSLALAGGGGELFF. CDR3 in DNA: TGCGCCAGCAGCTTGGCTCTAGCGGGAGGCGGCGGGGAGCTGTTTTTT.

The chain has TRBV6-5 and TRBJ2-7, with 8 bases identical to TRBD1. V lost 7 bases and J lost 7; bases outside the gene matches: 12. CDR3 length equals 14 residues. CDR1 and CDR2 from the germline V gene are MNHEY and SVGAGI. In DNA form, the CDR3 reads TGTGCCAGCACCAAAATAGGACAGGGTGGGGAGCAGTACTTC. Its protein is CASTKIGQGGEQYF.

V is TRBV4-1 and J is TRBJ1-2; 8 bases match TRBD1. The CDR3 is made up of 16 amino acids. Germline V gene lookup returns CDR1 MGHRA and CDR2 YSYEKL. Losses at the gene ends were 4 bases for V and 6 bases for J; bases not matched to a gene: 13. CDR3 amino acids: CASSRSPLDRADGYTF. The CDR3 nucleotides are TGCGCCAGCAGCCGAAGCCCCTTGGACAGGGCCGATGGCTACACCTTC.

The chain recombines TRBV11-3 with TRBJ2-1; 8 nucleotides line up with TRBD1. After removal of 5 bases from V and 7 bases from J, the junction contained 7 bases not matched to a gene. The V gene's germline CDR1 is SGHNT and CDR2 YENEEA. The CDR3 is 14 residues long. CDR3 amino acids: CASSLQGATNEQFF. CDR3 DNA sequence: TGTGCCAGCAGCCTCCAGGGGGCCACAAATGAGCAGTTCTTC.